Listed below are T cell receptor beta chains from one sample, sequenced in a study of graft-versus-host responses after intestinal transplantation. What these receptors recognize is not known. Sequenced by immunoSEQ multiplex PCR; TCRdb stores in-frame clones only, minus some. This table has tens of thousands of clones, about 95% appearing once. This specimen was unstimulated CD4+ T cells sorted from spleen or lymph node cells, taken before transplant. The receptors shown here come from a human donor who was the organ donor for an intestinal transplant. The CDR3 runs from the conserved cysteine through the conserved F or W. The D gene is left open where the match is weak. A row's size may be missing; if present it is once, few, many or a size class.

clone size	V gene	D gene	J gene	CDR3 protein	CDR3 DNA
.	TRBV9	TRBD2	TRBJ2-7	CASSVGSAGDYEQYF	TGTGCCAGCAGCGTAGGGTCAGCGGGGGACTACGAGCAGTACTTC
.	TRBV28	TRBD1	TRBJ1-5	CASSPTGTQPQHF	TGTGCCAGCAGTCCGACAGGGACTCAGCCCCAGCATTTT
.	TRBV7-2	.	TRBJ1-2	CASSLTGTRGYTF	TGTGCCAGCAGCTTAACAGGGACGAGGGGCTACACCTTC
.	TRBV4-3	TRBD1	TRBJ2-3	CASSWGQGATDTQYF	TGCGCCAGCAGCTGGGGACAGGGGGCGACAGATACGCAGTATTTT
.	TRBV15	TRBD1	TRBJ2-5	CATSRVPGQGKETQYF	TGTGCCACCAGCAGAGTTCCGGGACAGGGGAAAGAGACCCAGTACTTC
.	TRBV7-9	.	TRBJ2-4	CASSHDSVRRDIQYF	TGTGCCAGCAGCCACGACTCCGTGCGCCGCGACATTCAGTACTTC
.	TRBV5-4	.	TRBJ1-1	CASSERENTEAFF	TGTGCCAGCAGCGAGCGGGAAAACACTGAAGCTTTCTTT
.	TRBV6-6	.	TRBJ2-7	CASSYTRGGYEQYF	TGTGCCAGCAGTTATACTAGGGGGGGCTACGAGCAGTACTTC
.	TRBV21-1	.	TRBJ2-3	CASRYRRAGHTDTQYF	TGTGCCAGCCGGTATCGGCGGGCGGGGCACACAGATACGCAGTATTTT
.	TRBV10-3	.	TRBJ2-6	CAITRGTGANVLTF	TGTGCCATCACGCGGGGAACTGGGGCCAACGTCCTGACTTTC
.	TRBV7-9	.	TRBJ1-3	CASSQRGPNSGNTIYF	TGTGCCAGCAGCCAGAGGGGCCCAAACTCTGGAAACACCATATATTTT
.	TRBV1	.	TRBJ2-7	CTSSQDVAGGHEQYF	TGCACCAGCAGCCAAGATGTAGCGGGGGGGCACGAGCAGTACTTC
.	TRBV7-2	.	TRBJ1-1	CASSPSGGGGAFF	TGTGCCAGCAGCCCCTCTGGTGGAGGGGGGGCTTTCTTT
.	TRBV11-3	TRBD1	TRBJ2-1	CASSFLPGQGFDEQFF	TGTGCCAGCAGCTTCCTACCGGGACAGGGGTTCGATGAGCAGTTCTTC
.	TRBV7-3	.	TRBJ1-5	CASSVRRGQPQHF	TGTGCCAGCAGCGTCCGCAGGGGCCAGCCCCAGCATTTT
.	TRBV5-1	TRBD1	TRBJ2-5	CASSLGTGGRWVGETQYF	TGCGCCAGCAGCTTGGGGACAGGGGGTAGATGGGTCGGAGAGACCCAGTACTTC
once	TRBV11-2	.	TRBJ2-7	CASSLSITLTDSYEQYF	TGTGCCAGCAGCTTATCCATAACTTTAACAGATTCCTACGAGCAGTACTTC